What follows describes a single TCR beta chain. The table came from immunoSEQ multiplex PCR; TCRdb's copy has only in-frame clones and leaves some out. Of 400,000 to 500,000 clones in the sample, over 75% are singletons; the top ten hold 1.8%. The data are from a study of blood T cell repertoires in COVID-19. Trimming removed 3 bases at V and 11 bases at J, with 25 bases between. This CDR3 is built from 16 residues. The germline V gene encodes CDR1 MNHEY and CDR2 SMNVEV (reference sequence). The sequenced sample was PBMCs or T cells enriched from blood (not recorded which). The chain joins TRBV27 to TRBJ1-1; weak D call: TRBD1 (6 bases). This clonotype was sampled from a woman aged 40 to 55 who had recovered from COVID-19. The CDR3 nucleotides are TGTGCCAGCAGTTTTGACCCCAGGGGACAACCTCCGTGGGCTTTCTTT. Translation: CASSFDPRGQPPWAFF.